The rows below give T cell receptor beta chains drawn from one sample of a study of T cells after yellow fever vaccination. TCRdb redid the calling of the 5' RACE reads with MiXCR, one entry per CDR3 protein. In the table there are 200,000 to 300,000 distinct CDR3 sequences, over 10% of which are singletons. Sample: CD4+ T cells sorted from PBMCs, taken 45 days after the yellow fever booster vaccination. These receptors all stem from a man aged 30 to 39 who received the YFV17D yellow fever vaccine. The CDR3 runs from the conserved cysteine through the conserved F or W. A D gene is named only where the DNA matches it firmly. Clone size is not always given. Where it is, it says once, few, many or a class for expanded clones.

d_call	clone_size	v_call	j_call	cdr3_nt	cdr3_aa
NA	NA	TRBV12-5	TRBJ2-2	TGTGCTAGTGGGCTGGGGGAGCTGTTTTTT	CASGLGELFF
NA	few	TRBV28	TRBJ1-5	TGTGCCAGCAGTTTAAAGGCCTCGGGGAATCAGCCCCAGCATTTT	CASSLKASGNQPQHF
NA	NA	TRBV7-9	TRBJ2-2	TGTGCCAGCAGCAATACGAACACCGGGGAGCTGTTTTTT	CASSNTNTGELFF
NA	NA	TRBV12-3/TRBV12-4	TRBJ2-7	TGTGCCAGTCGCTTAGAGGGGCCAGTTTCCTACGAGCAGTACTTC	CASRLEGPVSYEQYF
TRBD1	few	TRBV12-3/TRBV12-4	TRBJ1-5	TGTGCCAGCAGTTTGGGGACAGCTCAGCCCCAGCATTTT	CASSLGTAQPQHF
NA	few	TRBV6-1	TRBJ2-7	TGTGCCAGCAGTGAGTGGCCTAAGAACGCCGAGCAGTACTTC	CASSEWPKNAEQYF
TRBD2	few	TRBV6-5	TRBJ2-7	TGTGCCAGCAGTTACCGGGAGGGTTACGAGCAGTACTTC	CASSYREGYEQYF
NA	NA	TRBV5-1	TRBJ2-6	TGCGCCAGCAGCTTGGTGACTTCTGCCGCTGGGGCCAACGTCCTGACTTTC	CASSLVTSAAGANVLTF
TRBD2	NA	TRBV12-3/TRBV12-4	TRBJ2-2	TGTGCCAGCAAACTCAGCGGGGACACCGGGGAGCTGTTTTTT	CASKLSGDTGELFF
NA	few	TRBV20-1	TRBJ2-5	TGCAGTGCTGACATCAACAGGGCTGGGGGCCAGTACTTC	CSADINRAGGQYF
TRBD1	NA	TRBV6-2/TRBV6-3	TRBJ1-1	TGTGCCAGCAGTTTCGAACCGGGACAGGGCATCACTGAAGCTTTCTTT	CASSFEPGQGITEAFF
TRBD1	NA	TRBV27	TRBJ1-5	TGTGCCAGCAAGATCGGGACAGGCAGCAATCAGCCCCAGCATTTT	CASKIGTGSNQPQHF
NA	few	TRBV2	TRBJ2-1	TGTGCCAGCGGGACACGGCGCGGGGAACTAGACAATGAGCAGTTCTTC	CASGTRRGELDNEQFF
TRBD1	few	TRBV7-2	TRBJ2-7	TGTGCCAGCAGTATTCAGGGGGCCTACGAGCAGTACTTC	CASSIQGAYEQYF
NA	many	TRBV20-1	TRBJ2-5	TGCAGTGCTCGGGACTTCAACCTGGAGACCCAGTACTTC	CSARDFNLETQYF
NA	few	TRBV20-1	TRBJ2-7	TGCAGTGCTAGCCCGGGGGCCACAGGAGAGCAGTACTTC	CSASPGATGEQYF
NA	NA	TRBV29-1	TRBJ2-4	TGCAGCGTTTCTCCTCCCGCTAGTCGACTAGCCAAAAACATTCAGTACTTC	CSVSPPASRLAKNIQYF
NA	NA	TRBV20-1	TRBJ2-1	TGCAGTGCTAGAGATTGGGGGAGTTCGTCCTACAATGAGCAGTTCTTC	CSARDWGSSSYNEQFF
NA	few	TRBV3-1	TRBJ2-5	TGTGCCAGCAGCGTCGGGGGAATCTCCCAGTACTTC	CASSVGGISQYF
NA	few	TRBV5-6	TRBJ2-5	TGTGCCAGCAGCCATGACAGAAAAGAGACCCAGTACTTC	CASSHDRKETQYF
NA	few	TRBV11-2	TRBJ1-1	TGTGCCAGCAGCTTGATGCAGGGGAACACTGAAGCTTTCTTT	CASSLMQGNTEAFF
NA	NA	TRBV29-1	TRBJ2-3	TGCAGCGCGTACGGAAGACAGCCTAGCACAGATACGCAGTATTTT	CSAYGRQPSTDTQYF
NA	NA	TRBV11-2	TRBJ2-7	TGTGCCAGCAGCTTAGGCCTACGAGACTACGAGCAGTACTTC	CASSLGLRDYEQYF
NA	many	TRBV7-2	TRBJ2-2	TGTGCCAGCAGGGGGGCCGGGGAGCTGTTTTTT	CASRGAGELFF
NA	few	TRBV2	TRBJ2-5	TGTGCCAGCAGTTGGGACCGCTGGGGCAGGCAGAAGTACCAAGAGACCCAGTACTTC	CASSWDRWGRQKYQETQYF
TRBD2	NA	TRBV7-2	TRBJ2-7	TGTGCCAGCAGCTTAGGACTAGCGGGAGCCCACGAGCAGTACTTC	CASSLGLAGAHEQYF
NA	NA	TRBV29-1	TRBJ1-1	TGCAGCGTTGCAGGCACTGAAGCTTTCTTT	CSVAGTEAFF
TRBD2	NA	TRBV4-3	TRBJ2-3	TGCGCCAGCAGCCAAGATTGGTGGGGGACTAGCGGGAGCACAGATACGCAGTATTTT	CASSQDWWGTSGSTDTQYF
TRBD2	few	TRBV4-3	TRBJ2-1	TGCGCCAGCAGCCCCTCTAGCGGGTGGGATGGGAGTGAGCAGTTCTTC	CASSPSSGWDGSEQFF
TRBD1	few	TRBV20-1	TRBJ2-7	TGCAGTGCTAGAACAGGGGCTCGGTACGAGCAGTACTTC	CSARTGARYEQYF
NA	few	TRBV15	TRBJ1-1	TGTGCCACCAGCAGAGCCCAGATAGGCACTGAAGCTTTCTTT	CATSRAQIGTEAFF